This TCR beta chain was retrieved from a study of early T cells in non-severe SARS-CoV-2 infection. Across the study: Chains were not paired, and sequencing was done on bulk RNA from unsorted whole blood. General study points: VDJdb matches were skewed toward anti-spike CD8 T cell responses.

In its sample, this clonotype was seen a few times. Antigen unknown. Unique molecular identifiers were added to individual cDNA molecules. TCRdb itself ran the 5' RACE reads through MiXCR, one entry per CDR3 protein. The sample contains under 95,000 distinct CDR3 sequences, more than 13% of which appear only once. This CDR3 has 17 residues. Looked up from germline, CDR1 is SQVTM and CDR2 is ANQGSEA. The chain is built from TRBV29-1 and TRBJ2-1, with 7 positions matching TRBD2. The sequenced material came from whole blood. The origin of this receptor is an adult who was a healthcare worker with PCR-confirmed SARS-CoV-2 infection or an uninfected control (not recorded which). The CDR3 reads CSYGASGTPSSYNEQFF. CDR3 DNA: TGCAGTTACGGGGCTAGCGGAACCCCGAGCTCCTACAATGAGCAGTTCTTC.